The source of this TCR beta chain is a study of blood T cell repertoires in COVID-19 (dated by TCRdb to 2018 to 2021). Turning to the overall study: Samples covering the acute and convalescent phases of COVID-19 were provided by collaborators in the United States, Italy and Spain. The material from the prospective study consisted of cDNA or gDNA derived from T cells, B-cell-depleted T cells, or PBMCs. Subjects who had been exposed to COVID-19, were actively infected with it, or had recovered from it provided the deeply sampled blood TCRbeta repertoires that made up the dataset. The repertoires were released in a freely available public database intended as a resource for research on the immune response to SARS-CoV-2. Samples came from the ongoing ImmuneRACE study (first 160 participants) plus 1,254 subjects from 6 global collaborators. Nearly every sample came with metadata listing a de-identified subject ID, COVID-19 status, age in years and sex. Where available, HLA class I and class II types were taken from metadata supplied by the sample provider and were not determined by assay-based typing.

Study-wide conclusions, independent of this receptor: Clinical and demographic metadata were provided uncurated, with the amount varying by source and participant.

Whole blood was collected in K2EDTA tubes by collaborating institutions according to the institutions' own protocols. Collaborator samples were shipped for TCRbeta analysis as frozen whole blood, isolated PBMCs, or DNA extracted from either sample type. Relative to germline, V is missing 6 bases and J is missing 6 bases, with 11 bases of the junction outside any gene match. Including cysteine and phenylalanine, the CDR3 has 16 amino acids. Kept here is only the CDR3 DNA, which spans 48 bases and is read in frame from base 1. The germline V gene gives CDR1 as MGHRA and CDR2 as YSYEKL. The immunoSEQ Assay, a bias-controlled multiplex PCR, was used to amplify TCRbeta CDR3 regions from genomic DNA. Per the source publication's procedure: Nucleated cell counts per sample were estimated from amplification of reference gene primers within the assay. To quantify the absolute abundance of each unique TCRbeta CDR3 rearrangement, sequence reads were collapsed and filtered. For each sample, productive Simpson clonality was calculated by taking the square root of Simpson's diversity index across productive rearrangements. This is the immuneACCESS table as TCRdb keeps it, with only in-frame sequences that have V and J called. A part of the clones is gone; compared with another copy, unresolved V genes explain less than half, and the rest is unexplained. V, J and clone size reflect that table, while D and trimming were determined from the DNA. This sample holds 85,000 to 120,000 clones; approximately 90% were observed only once. In total, the top ten clones hold under 2.5% of the sample.

On this clone: What antigen it recognizes has not been identified. No base qualities exist here, and no much larger clone lies one base off it.

The material sequenced was peripheral blood. This clonotype was obtained from a man aged 45-65 years with active COVID-19. The rearrangement combines TRBV4-1 with TRBJ2-3, with 11 bases in between that match TRBD2. The CDR3 here reads CASRTSGARRWDTQYF. DNA sequence: TGCGCCAGCAGGACTAGCGGGGCCCGTCGGTGGGATACGCAGTATTTT.